One sample yielded the 18 T cell receptor beta chains listed below, sequenced in a study of T cell repertoires in cytomegalovirus infection. TCRdb analysed the reads with MiXCR anew, one entry per CDR3 protein. The table shows 450,000 to 550,000 distinct CDR3 sequences, with under 45% occurring only once. No cognate antigen is known for these TCRs. Sequenced here: cultured PBMCs, sampled from culture after CMV antigen stimulation. The receptors come from a human donor in good health (CMV status not recorded). Some clones in this sample may be carry-over from other donors' samples.

In this sample, this clonotype turned up a few times. This chain uses TRBV7-6 with TRBJ2-7; D is uncertain. Trimming removed 5 bases from V and 7 bases from J, with 12 bases in between. The CDR3 contains 12 residues. Germline CDR1 SGHVS, CDR2 FNYEAQ. The DNA of the CDR3 is TGTGCCAGCAGCCCTAGGGTGGAGGAGCAGTACTTC. It codes for CASSPRVEEQYF.

This clonotype has only one observation. The genes are TRBV11-2 and TRBJ1-1, with D possibly being TRBD1 (5 bases). V lost 5 bases and J lost 9, with 22 bases in between. Germline-derived CDR1 and CDR2 are SGHAT and FQNNGV. The length of the CDR3 is 15 residues. DNA of the CDR3: TGTGCCAGCAGCCCAGCAAGATCGGGGCTACCCCAAGCTTTCTTT. Its protein is CASSPARSGLPQAFF.

This chain links TRBV15 with TRBJ2-1; 11 nucleotides match TRBD2. Germline lookup yields CDR1 LNHNV and CDR2 YYDKDF (reference sequence). The CDR3 is made up of 14 amino acids. V lost 6 bases to trimming and J lost 2 bases; unmatched junction nucleotides: 0. The CDR3 bases are TGTGCCACCAGTAGCGGGGGGGCCTACAATGAGCAGTTCTTC. This codes for CATSSGGAYNEQFF.

The gene calls are TRBV12-3 or TRBV12-4 and TRBJ1-5; 7 bases are shared with TRBD1. This CDR3 region has 13 residues. The ends lost 4 bases at V and 6 bases at J; junction bases unmatched: 3. CDR3 DNA: TGTGCCAGCAGTTCGGCAGGGGGTCAGCCCCAGCATTTT. Protein product: CASSSAGGQPQHF.

The chain combines TRBV5-1 with TRBJ2-5; a possible D gene is TRBD1 (6 bases). V was pared by 4 bases and J by 1 base, with 11 bases between. The CDR3 totals 14 residues. CDR1 is SGHRS and CDR2 is YFSETQ in the germline V gene. The CDR3 coding sequence is TGCGCCAGCAGCACCCGGGACACCCAAGAGACCCAGTACTTC. Translating it yields CASSTRDTQETQYF.

This clonotype was seen only a few times. The chain carries TRBV4-1 and TRBJ2-3; 7 nucleotides align to TRBD1. Unmatched junction bases numbered 3, after V lost 0 bases and J lost 0 bases. Germline values: CDR1 MGHRA, CDR2 YSYEKL. This CDR3 has 16 amino acids. The CDR3 DNA sequence: TGCGCCAGCAGCCAAGACCGGGACAGTAGCACAGATACGCAGTATTTT. Amino acid sequence: CASSQDRDSSTDTQYF.

The CDR3, as DNA: TGTGCCAGCAGCTTCCTCCACTCAGCCTATGAGCAGTTCTTC. Encoded protein: CASSFLHSAYEQFF. The genes are TRBV11-2 and TRBJ2-1; D ambiguous. This CDR3 is built from 14 residues. Germline values: CDR1 SGHAT, CDR2 FQNNGV. The V gene lost 3 bases and the J gene lost 8 bases, with 14 bases spanning the gap.

The CDR3 loop reads CASSYSGEAAYEQYF. The CDR3 coding sequence is TGTGCCAGCAGTTACTCAGGGGAGGCCGCCTACGAGCAGTACTTC. V gene TRBV6-5 combines with J gene TRBJ2-7; D might be TRBD2 (6 bases). V lost 0 bases and J 2 bases, leaving 11 bases between the germline ends. There are 15 residues in the CDR3. Germline V gives CDR1 MNHEY, CDR2 SVGAGI.

The chain combines TRBV4-1 with TRBJ1-1, with D tentatively TRBD1 (5 bases). V lost 0 bases, J lost 6 bases, and 8 bases lay in between. The CDR3 sequence is 13 residues long. CDR1 MGHRA and CDR2 YSYEKL come from the germline V gene. The CDR3 reads CASSQEKGSEAFF. The DNA for the CDR3 is TGCGCCAGCAGCCAAGAGAAGGGGTCTGAAGCTTTCTTT.

There are a few counts of this clonotype. CDR3 DNA sequence: TGTGCCAGTACCCCCGGGGGACGGTCCTGGGATGAGCAGTTCTTC. Protein sequence: CASTPGGRSWDEQFF. V gene TRBV19 combines with J gene TRBJ2-1, with D perhaps TRBD2 (6 bases). V gave up 7 bases and J gave up 8 bases, with 21 bases separating them. The CDR3 length is 15 residues. From germline, CDR1 is LNHDA and CDR2 SQIVND (reference sequence).

This clonotype appeared a few times. This chain uses TRBV12-3 or TRBV12-4 with TRBJ1-1, with unresolved D. This CDR3 contains 16 residues. V lost 1 base and J 1 base, leaving 13 bases between the germline ends. CDR3 in amino acids: CASSLGSGWGNTEAFF. CDR3 in DNA: TGTGCCAGCAGTTTAGGATCAGGTTGGGGGAACACTGAAGCTTTCTTT.

The chain uses TRBV7-9 and TRBJ1-4; no reliable D call. Trimming stripped 5 bases from V and 2 bases from J, with 9 bases between. The CDR3 consists of 14 residues. CDR1 and CDR2 (germline): SEHNR, FQNEAQ (reference sequence). Here the CDR3 reads CASSRARTNEKLFF. Written as DNA, the CDR3 is TGTGCCAGCAGCCGGGCGCGGACTAATGAAAAACTGTTTTTT.

This clonotype was seen at least ten times. This rearrangement joins TRBV7-2 to TRBJ1-5; D uncertain. Trimming pared 0 bases from V and 0 bases from J, leaving 3 bases between. CDR3 length equals 14 residues. CDR1 and CDR2 (germline): SGHTA, FQGNSA. The CDR3 DNA follows: TGTGCCAGCAGCTTAGCCCCTAGCAATCAGCCCCAGCATTTT. The encoded protein is CASSLAPSNQPQHF.

V usage is TRBV19 and J usage is TRBJ1-6; TRBD1 matches at 12 bases. After removal of 8 bases from V and 5 bases from J, the junction contained 1 base not matched to a gene. Germline lookup yields CDR1 LNHDA and CDR2 SQIVND (reference sequence). This CDR3 comprises 14 residues. CDR3 sequence: CASGTGGNNSPLHF. The CDR3 DNA reads as TGTGCCAGTGGGACAGGGGGCAATAATTCACCCCTCCACTTT. Full variable domain (remainder filled in from reference TRBV19 and TRBJ1-6): DGGITQSPKYLFRKEGQNVTLSCEQNLNHDAMYWYRQDPGQGLRLIYYSQIVNDFQKGDIAEGYSVSREKKESFPLTVTSAQKNPTAFYLCASGTGGNNSPLHFGNGTRLTVT.

CDR3 DNA: TGTGCCAGCAGCCTGGGCGGCCCCAAGCAGTTCTTC. Its protein product is CASSLGGPKQFF. The chain has TRBV7-2 and TRBJ2-1; D unclear. CDR1 is SGHTA and CDR2 is FQGNSA in the germline V gene. V shed 5 bases and J shed 11 bases, with 13 bases lying between them. The CDR3 has 12 residues.

The chain recombines TRBV12-3 or TRBV12-4 with TRBJ1-6; 8 bases are shared with TRBD1. J lost 8 bases, V lost 6 bases, and 9 bases had no gene match. CDR3 length: 15 residues. The CDR3 coding sequence is TGTGCCAGCAGATTTACAGGGGGTAACTATTCACCCCTCCACTTT. Its protein is CASRFTGGNYSPLHF.

This clonotype was detected a few times. V is TRBV7-8 and J is TRBJ2-3; D remains ambiguous. The CDR3 consists of 14 residues. Looked up from germline, CDR1 is SGHVS and CDR2 is FQNEAQ. Deletions cut 0 bases from V and 7 bases from J, with 11 bases between. The CDR3 nucleotides read TGTGCCAGCAGCTTAGCTATCCCACCCCATACGCAGTATTTT. Translated, it gives CASSLAIPPHTQYF.

This chain uses TRBV11-2 with TRBJ2-2; TRBD2 might be the D (6 bases). From germline, CDR1 is SGHAT and CDR2 FQNNGV. Trimming took off 3 bases at V and 5 bases at J, with 22 bases between the two ends. The CDR3 length is 18 residues. The CDR3 sequence is CASSFITGTPRITGELFF. CDR3 bases: TGTGCCAGCAGCTTCATTACCGGGACTCCGAGGATTACCGGGGAGCTGTTTTTT.